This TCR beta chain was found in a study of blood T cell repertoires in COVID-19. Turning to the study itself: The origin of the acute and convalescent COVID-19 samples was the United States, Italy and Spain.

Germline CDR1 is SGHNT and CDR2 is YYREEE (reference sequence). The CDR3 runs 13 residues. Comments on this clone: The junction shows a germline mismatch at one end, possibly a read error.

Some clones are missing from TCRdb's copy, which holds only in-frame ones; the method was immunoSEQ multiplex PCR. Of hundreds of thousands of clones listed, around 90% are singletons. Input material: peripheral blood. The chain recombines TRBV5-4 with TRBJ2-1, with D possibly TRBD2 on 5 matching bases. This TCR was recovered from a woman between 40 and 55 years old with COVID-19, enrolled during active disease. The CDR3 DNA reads TGTGCCAGCACCTTGACTAAAACAAATGAGCAGTTCTTC. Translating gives CASTLTKTNEQFF. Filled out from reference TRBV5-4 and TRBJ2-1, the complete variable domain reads ETGVTQSPTHLIKTRGQQVTLRCSSQSGHNTVSWYQQALGQGPQFIFQYYREEENGRGNFPPRFSGLQFPNYSSELNVNALELDDSALYLCASTLTKTNEQFFGPGTRLTVL.